This T cell receptor beta chain was sequenced during a study of blood T cell repertoires in COVID-19. Across the whole study: PBMCs, B-cell-depleted T cells, or T cells provided the cDNA or gDNA that made up the material.

Sequencing was performed with immunoSEQ multiplex PCR; in TCRdb, only in-frame clones are kept and a portion is missing. The table includes 85,000 to 120,000 clones, approximately 80% detected once. The receptor's source is a woman aged 60-70 years with acute or convalescent COVID-19. Material: peripheral blood.

The CDR3 DNA reads as TGCGCCAGCAGCTTGGCCTGGACTAGCAAGGAGACCCAGTACTTC. Translated: CASSLAWTSKETQYF. The chain employs TRBV5-1 and TRBJ2-5, with 8 bases that match TRBD2. CDR3 length: 15 residues. Germline CDR1 SGHRS, CDR2 YFSETQ. The ends lost 0 bases at V and 5 bases at J; junction bases unmatched: 6.